One T cell receptor beta chain is described in this entry. Trimming removed 3 bases from V and 0 bases from J, with 13 bases in between. Germline-derived CDR1 and CDR2 are SGHKS and YYEKEE (reference sequence). The CDR3 is 15 residues long. This entry belongs to a study of shared T cell receptors in the human thymus. Some clones are missing from TCRdb's copy, which holds only in-frame ones; the method was immunoSEQ multiplex PCR. The sample contains about 400,000 clones, about 95% of which appear only once. Material for sequencing was thymocytes. This chain joins TRBV5-5 and TRBJ2-7; the D gene is possibly TRBD1 (5 bases). The clonotype originates from a human donor. Here the CDR3 reads CASSSGHNSSYEQYF. As DNA, the CDR3 is TGTGCCAGCAGCTCCGGACATAACAGCTCCTACGAGCAGTACTTC.